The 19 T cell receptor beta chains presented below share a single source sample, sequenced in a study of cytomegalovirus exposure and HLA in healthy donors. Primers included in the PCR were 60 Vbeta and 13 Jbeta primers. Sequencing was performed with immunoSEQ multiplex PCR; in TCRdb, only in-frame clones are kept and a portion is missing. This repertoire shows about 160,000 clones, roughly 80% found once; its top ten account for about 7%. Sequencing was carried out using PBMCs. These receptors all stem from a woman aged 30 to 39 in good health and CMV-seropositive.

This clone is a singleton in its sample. CDR3 sequence (DNA): TGTGCCAGTTATCGACAGGGGATGGGTTCACCCCTCCACTTT. Its translation is CASYRQGMGSPLHF. The V call is TRBV28, the J call TRBJ1-6; 8 positions match TRBD1. The germline gives CDR1 MDHEN, CDR2 SYDVKM. The J segment lost 9 bases and the V segment lost 9 bases, leaving 10 bases of the junction unmatched. The CDR3 length is 14 residues.

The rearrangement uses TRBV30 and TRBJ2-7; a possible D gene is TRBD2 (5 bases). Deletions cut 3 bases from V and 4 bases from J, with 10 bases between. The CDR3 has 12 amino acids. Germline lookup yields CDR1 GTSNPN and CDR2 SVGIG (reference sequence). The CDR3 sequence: CAWSPRGYEQYF. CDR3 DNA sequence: TGTGCCTGGAGCCCCCGGGGTTACGAGCAGTACTTC.

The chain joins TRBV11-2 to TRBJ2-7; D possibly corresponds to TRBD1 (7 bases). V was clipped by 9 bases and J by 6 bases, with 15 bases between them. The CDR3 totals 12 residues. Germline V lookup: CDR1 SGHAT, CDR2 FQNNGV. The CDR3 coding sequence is TGTGCCAGGGACACAGGGGAGGCCGAGCAGTACTTC. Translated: CARDTGEAEQYF.

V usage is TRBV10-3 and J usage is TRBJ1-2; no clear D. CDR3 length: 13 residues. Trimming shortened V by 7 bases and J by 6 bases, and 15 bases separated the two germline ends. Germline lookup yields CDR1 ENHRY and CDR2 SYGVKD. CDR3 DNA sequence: TGTGCCATCAACCCGGGTGGTTTTGATGGCTACACCTTC. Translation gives CAINPGGFDGYTF.

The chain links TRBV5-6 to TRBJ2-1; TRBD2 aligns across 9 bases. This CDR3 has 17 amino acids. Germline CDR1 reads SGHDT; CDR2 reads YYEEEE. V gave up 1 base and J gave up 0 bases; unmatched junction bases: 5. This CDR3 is CASSLLAGALSYNEQFF. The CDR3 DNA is TGTGCCAGCAGCTTGTTAGCGGGGGCACTCTCCTACAATGAGCAGTTCTTC. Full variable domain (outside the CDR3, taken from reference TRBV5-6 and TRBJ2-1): DAGVTQSPTHLIKTRGQQVTLRCSPKSGHDTVSWYQQALGQGPQFIFQYYEEEERQRGNFPDRFSGHQFPNYSSELNVNALLLGDSALYLCASSLLAGALSYNEQFFGPGTRLTVL.

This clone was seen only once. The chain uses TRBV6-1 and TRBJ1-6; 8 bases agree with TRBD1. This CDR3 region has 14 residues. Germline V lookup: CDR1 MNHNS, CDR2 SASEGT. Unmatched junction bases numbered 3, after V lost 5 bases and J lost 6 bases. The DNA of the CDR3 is TGTGCCAGCAGTACGGGACAGGCTAATTCACCCCTCCACTTT. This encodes CASSTGQANSPLHF.

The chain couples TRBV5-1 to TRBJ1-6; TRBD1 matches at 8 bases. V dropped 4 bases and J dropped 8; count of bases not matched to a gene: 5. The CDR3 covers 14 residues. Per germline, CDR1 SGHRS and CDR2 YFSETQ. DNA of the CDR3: TGCGCCAGCAGCCCTGGACAGGGAGATTCACCCCTCCACTTT. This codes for CASSPGQGDSPLHF. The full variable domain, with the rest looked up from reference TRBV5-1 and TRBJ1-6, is KAGVTQTPRYLIKTRGQQVTLSCSPISGHRSVSWYQQTPGQGLQFLFEYFSETQRNKGNFPGRFSGRQFSNSRSEMNVSTLELGDSALYLCASSPGQGDSPLHFGNGTRLTVT.

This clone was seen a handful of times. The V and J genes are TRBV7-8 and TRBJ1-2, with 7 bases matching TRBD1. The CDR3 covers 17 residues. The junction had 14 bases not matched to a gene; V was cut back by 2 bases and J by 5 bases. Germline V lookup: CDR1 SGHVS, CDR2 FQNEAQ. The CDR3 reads CASSLNLGWTGDYGYTF. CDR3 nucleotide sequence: TGTGCCAGCAGCTTAAATTTGGGATGGACAGGTGATTATGGCTACACCTTC. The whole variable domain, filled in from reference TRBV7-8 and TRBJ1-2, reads GAGVSQSPRYKVAKRGQDVALRCDPISGHVSLFWYQQALGQGPEFLTYFQNEAQLDKSGLPSDRFFAERPEGSVSTLKIQRTQQEDSAVYLCASSLNLGWTGDYGYTFGSGTRLTVV.

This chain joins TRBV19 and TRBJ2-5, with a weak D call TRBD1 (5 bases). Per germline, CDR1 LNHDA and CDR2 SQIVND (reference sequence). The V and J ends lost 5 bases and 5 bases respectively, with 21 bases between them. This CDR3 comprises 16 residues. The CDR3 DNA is TGTGCCAGTAGTGGCAGGGTGGTAGCCGCGGTTGAGACCCAGTACTTC. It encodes CASSGRVVAAVETQYF.

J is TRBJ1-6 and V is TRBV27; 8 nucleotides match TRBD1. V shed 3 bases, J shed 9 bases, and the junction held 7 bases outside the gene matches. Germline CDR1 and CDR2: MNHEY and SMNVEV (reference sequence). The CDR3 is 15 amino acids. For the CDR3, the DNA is TGTGCCAGCAGTTTCCAGGACAGGGAGGGTTCACCCCTCCACTTT. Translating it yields CASSFQDREGSPLHF.

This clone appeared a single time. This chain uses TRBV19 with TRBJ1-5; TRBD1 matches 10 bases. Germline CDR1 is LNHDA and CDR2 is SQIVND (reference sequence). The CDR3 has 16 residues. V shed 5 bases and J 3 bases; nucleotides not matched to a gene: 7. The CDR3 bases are TGTGCCAGTAGTCCGACGGACAGGGGGTTCAATCAGCCCCAGCATTTT. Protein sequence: CASSPTDRGFNQPQHF.

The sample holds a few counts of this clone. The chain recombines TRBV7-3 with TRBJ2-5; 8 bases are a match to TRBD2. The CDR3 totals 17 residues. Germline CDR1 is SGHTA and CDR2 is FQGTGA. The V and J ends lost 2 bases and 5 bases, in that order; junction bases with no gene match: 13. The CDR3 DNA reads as TGTGCCAGCAGCTTACAAGTGGGGCGGGGGGCCATGGAGACCCAGTACTTC. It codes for CASSLQVGRGAMETQYF.

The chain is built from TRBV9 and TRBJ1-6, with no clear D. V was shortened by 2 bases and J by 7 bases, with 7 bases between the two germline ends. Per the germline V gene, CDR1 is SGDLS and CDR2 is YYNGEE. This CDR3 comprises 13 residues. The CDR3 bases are TGTGCCAGCAGCGTCCGTCCCAATTCACCCCTCCACTTT. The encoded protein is CASSVRPNSPLHF.

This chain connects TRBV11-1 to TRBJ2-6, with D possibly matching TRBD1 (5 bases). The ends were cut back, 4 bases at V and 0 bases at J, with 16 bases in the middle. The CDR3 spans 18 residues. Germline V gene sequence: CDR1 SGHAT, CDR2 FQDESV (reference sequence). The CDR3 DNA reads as TGTGCCAGCAGCTCATCCCCAGGGTTCTACTCTGGGGCCAACGTCCTGACTTTC. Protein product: CASSSSPGFYSGANVLTF.

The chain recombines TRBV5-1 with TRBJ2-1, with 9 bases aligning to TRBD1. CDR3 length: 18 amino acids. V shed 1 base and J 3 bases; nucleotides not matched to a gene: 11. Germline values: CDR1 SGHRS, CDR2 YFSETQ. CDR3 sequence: CASSLWGDTGGDYNEQFF. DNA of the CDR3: TGCGCCAGCAGCTTGTGGGGGGATACAGGGGGCGACTACAATGAGCAGTTCTTC.

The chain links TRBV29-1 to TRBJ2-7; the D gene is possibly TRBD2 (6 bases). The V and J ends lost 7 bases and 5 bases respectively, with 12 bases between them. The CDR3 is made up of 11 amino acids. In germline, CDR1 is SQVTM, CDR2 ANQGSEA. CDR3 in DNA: TGCAGCGCGGAGGGTATCGACGAGCAGTACTTC. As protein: CSAEGIDEQYF.

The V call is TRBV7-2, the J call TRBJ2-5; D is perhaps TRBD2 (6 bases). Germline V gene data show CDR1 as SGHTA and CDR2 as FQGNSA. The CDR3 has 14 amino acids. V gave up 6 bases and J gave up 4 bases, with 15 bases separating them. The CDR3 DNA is TGTGCCAGCAGGGTCGCTGGAGGGCCAGAGACCCAGTACTTC. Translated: CASRVAGGPETQYF. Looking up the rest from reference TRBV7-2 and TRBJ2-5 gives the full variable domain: GAGVSQSPSNKVTEKGKDVELRCDPISGHTALYWYRQSLGQGLEFLIYFQGNSAPDKSGLPSDRFSAERTGGSVSTLTIQRTQQEDSAVYLCASRVAGGPETQYFGPGTRLLVL.

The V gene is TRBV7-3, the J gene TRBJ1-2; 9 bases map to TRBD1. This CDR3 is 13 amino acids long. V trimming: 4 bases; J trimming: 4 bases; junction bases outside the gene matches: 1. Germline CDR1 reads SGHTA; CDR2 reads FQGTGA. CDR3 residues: CASSSGQGYGYTF. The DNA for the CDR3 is TGTGCCAGCAGCTCGGGACAGGGCTATGGCTACACCTTC.

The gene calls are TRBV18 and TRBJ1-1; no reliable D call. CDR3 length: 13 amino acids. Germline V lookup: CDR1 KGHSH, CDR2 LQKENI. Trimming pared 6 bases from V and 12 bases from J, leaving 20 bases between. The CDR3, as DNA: TGTGCCAGCTCCCGAAGAGGCGCGGAGGATACTTTCTTT. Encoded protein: CASSRRGAEDTFF.